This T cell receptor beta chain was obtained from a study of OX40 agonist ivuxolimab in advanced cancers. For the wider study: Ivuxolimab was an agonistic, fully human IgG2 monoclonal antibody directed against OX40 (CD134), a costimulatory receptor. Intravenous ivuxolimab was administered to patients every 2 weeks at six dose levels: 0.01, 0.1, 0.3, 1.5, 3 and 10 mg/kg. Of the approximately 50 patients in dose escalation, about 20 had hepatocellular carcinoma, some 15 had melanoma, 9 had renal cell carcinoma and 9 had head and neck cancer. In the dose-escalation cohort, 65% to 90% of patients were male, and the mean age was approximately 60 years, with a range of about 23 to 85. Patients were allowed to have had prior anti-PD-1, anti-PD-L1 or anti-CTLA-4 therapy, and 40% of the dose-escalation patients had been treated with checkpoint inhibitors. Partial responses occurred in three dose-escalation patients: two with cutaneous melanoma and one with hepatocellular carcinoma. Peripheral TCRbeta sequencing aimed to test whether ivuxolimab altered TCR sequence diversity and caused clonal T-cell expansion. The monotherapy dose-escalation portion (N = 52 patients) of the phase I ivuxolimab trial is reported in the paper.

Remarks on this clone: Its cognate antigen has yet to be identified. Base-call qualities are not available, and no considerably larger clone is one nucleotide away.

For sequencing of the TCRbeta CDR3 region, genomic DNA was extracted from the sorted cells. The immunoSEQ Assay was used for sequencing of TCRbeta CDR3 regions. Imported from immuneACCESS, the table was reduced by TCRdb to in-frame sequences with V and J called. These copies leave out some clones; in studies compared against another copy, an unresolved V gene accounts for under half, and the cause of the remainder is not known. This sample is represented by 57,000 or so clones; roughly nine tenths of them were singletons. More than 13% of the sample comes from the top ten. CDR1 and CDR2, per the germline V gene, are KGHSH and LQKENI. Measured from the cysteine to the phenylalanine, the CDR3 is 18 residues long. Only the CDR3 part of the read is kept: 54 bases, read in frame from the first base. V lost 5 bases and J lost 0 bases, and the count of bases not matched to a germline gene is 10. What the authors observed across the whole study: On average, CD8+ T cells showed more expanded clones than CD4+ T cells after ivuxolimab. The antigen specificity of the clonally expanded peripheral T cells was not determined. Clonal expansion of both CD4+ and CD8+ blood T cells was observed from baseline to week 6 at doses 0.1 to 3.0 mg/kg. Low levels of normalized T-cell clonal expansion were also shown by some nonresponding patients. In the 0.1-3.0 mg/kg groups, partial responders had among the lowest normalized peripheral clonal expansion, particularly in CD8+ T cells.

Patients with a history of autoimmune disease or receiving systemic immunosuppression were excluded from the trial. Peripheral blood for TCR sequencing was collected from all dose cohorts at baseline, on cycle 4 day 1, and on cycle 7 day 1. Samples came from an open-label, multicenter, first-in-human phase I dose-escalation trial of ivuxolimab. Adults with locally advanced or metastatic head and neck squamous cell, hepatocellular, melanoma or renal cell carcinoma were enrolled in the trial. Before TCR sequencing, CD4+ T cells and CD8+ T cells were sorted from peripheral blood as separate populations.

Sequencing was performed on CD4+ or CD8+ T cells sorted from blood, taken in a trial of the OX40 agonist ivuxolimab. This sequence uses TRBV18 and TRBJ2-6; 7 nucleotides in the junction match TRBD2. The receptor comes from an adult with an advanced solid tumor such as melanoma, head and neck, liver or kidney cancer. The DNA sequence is TGTGCCAGCTCATTTACGACTAGCAAGAGCTCTGGGGCCAACGTCCTGACTTTC. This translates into CASSFTTSKSSGANVLTF.